This TCR beta chain is from a study of cytomegalovirus exposure and HLA in healthy donors. General observations from the study: TCR beta V- and J-gene trimming, according to a later analysis, was linked to a missense DCLRE1C variant. Association with HLA alleles at 0.05 false discovery rate was found for around 15,000 TCR beta sequences in a later analysis.

Amplification used 60 Vbeta primers and 13 Jbeta primers. Assay: immunoSEQ multiplex PCR; the TCRdb copy retains only in-frame clones and omits some. The sample lists about 190,000 clones; about 81% were seen once. Between the trimmed V and J ends, which lost 6 bases and 2 bases, there was a span of 11 bases. This CDR3 has 13 amino acids. Germline CDR1 is MDHEN and CDR2 is SYDVKM. This clone was detected once. The antigen remains undetermined. This receptor was obtained from a woman aged 18-35 years in good health and CMV-seropositive. The sample consisted of PBMCs. J is TRBJ2-7 and V is TRBV28; tentatively, D is TRBD1 (6 bases). The CDR3 spells CASSLGATYEQYF. CDR3 sequence (DNA): TGTGCCAGCAGCTTGGGGGCAACCTACGAGCAGTACTTC.